Following are 7 T cell receptor beta chains from one sample sequenced in a study of long-term antiretroviral therapy in people with HIV. The run of the v3.0 immunoSEQ assay was at survey level. Clones were read by immunoSEQ multiplex PCR, and TCRdb kept only the in-frame ones, dropping some. The data contain around 13,000 clones, 70% to 85% of them singletons. The sequencing here drew on unsorted PBMCs, taken 1.8 years before starting antiretroviral therapy. The receptors come from a woman aged 40 to 49 with HIV.

The rearrangement links TRBV28 to TRBJ2-5, with D possibly being TRBD1 or TRBD2 (7 bases each). Germline CDR1 is MDHEN and CDR2 is SYDVKM. The CDR3 loop spans 13 amino acids. Trimming removed 7 bases from V and 2 bases from J, with 11 bases in between. CDR3 sequence: CASMQGGQETQYF. CDR3 nucleotides: TGTGCCAGCATGCAGGGGGGGCAAGAGACCCAGTACTTC.

The chain carries TRBV5-1 and TRBJ1-1, with 7 bases that match TRBD1. V dropped 4 bases and J dropped 11; count of bases not matched to a gene: 8. The CDR3 totals 12 residues. Germline-derived CDR1 and CDR2 are SGHRS and YFSETQ. DNA for the CDR3: TGCGCCAGCAGCACGGAACAGGGGTTGGCTTTCTTT. Encoded protein: CASSTEQGLAFF.

The genes are TRBV5-1 and TRBJ1-2; D is uncertain. Trimming stripped 4 bases from V and 3 bases from J, with 10 bases between. CDR1 is SGHRS, CDR2 YFSETQ, per germline. This CDR3 comprises 13 residues. Here the CDR3 reads CASSVDVYYGYTF. As DNA, the CDR3 is TGCGCCAGCAGCGTTGACGTATACTATGGCTACACCTTC.

The chain employs TRBV9 and TRBJ2-7; D gene unclear. Germline V gives CDR1 SGDLS, CDR2 YYNGEE. The V gene lost 4 bases and the J gene lost 0 bases, with 11 bases spanning the gap. There are 14 residues in the CDR3. The CDR3 sequence is CASSPGGSSYEQYF. In DNA form, the CDR3 reads TGTGCCAGCAGCCCAGGCGGTAGCTCCTACGAGCAGTACTTC.

Remarks on this clone: One junction end disagrees with the germline gene, perhaps due to a read error. The V gene is TRBV7-2, the J gene TRBJ2-7; 13 nucleotides agree with TRBD2. The CDR3 runs 15 residues. Germline CDR1 reads SGHTA; CDR2 reads FQGNSA. The CDR3 sequence: CASSSSGTSGKGSTF. CDR3 DNA: TGTGCCAGCAGCTCATCCGGGACTAGCGGGAAAGGATCAACCTTC.

V gene TRBV7-9 combines with J gene TRBJ2-1; TRBD1 matches 8 bases. CDR3 length: 17 residues. V lost 2 bases, J lost 8 bases, and 14 bases stayed unmatched. CDR1 is SEHNR, CDR2 FQNEAQ, per germline (reference sequence). The DNA of the CDR3 is TGTGCCAGCAGCTTAATGCCCGGGACAGGAAAATGGGATGAGCAGTTCTTC. Translated: CASSLMPGTGKWDEQFF.

The V gene is TRBV7-9, the J gene TRBJ2-5; tentatively, D is TRBD1 (6 bases). V lost 5 bases to trimming and J lost 2 bases, with 12 bases between them. In germline, CDR1 is SEHNR, CDR2 FQNEAQ (reference sequence). This CDR3 has 14 residues. CDR3 DNA: TGTGCCAGCAGCCTCACTAGGGGGCAAGAGACCCAGTACTTC. Its protein product is CASSLTRGQETQYF.